The TCR beta chain described here comes from a study of blood T cell repertoires in COVID-19. For the study at large: From T cells, B-cell-depleted T cells, or PBMCs came the material, which was cDNA or gDNA.

Sequencing used immunoSEQ multiplex PCR; TCRdb keeps in-frame clones, though not all of them. The sample lists around 72,000 clones; 87% were seen once. Trimming took 4 bases from V and 6 from J, leaving 17 bases between them. Germline V CDR1 and CDR2: SGDLS, YYNGEE. CDR3 length: 14 residues. This TCR came from a woman in her 50s with acute or convalescent COVID-19. The specimen sequenced was peripheral blood. V is TRBV9 and J is TRBJ2-7, with D perhaps TRBD2 (6 bases). The CDR3 loop reads CASSHGTVSPEQYF. In DNA form, the CDR3 reads TGTGCCAGCAGCCACGGGACTGTGAGTCCCGAGCAGTACTTC.